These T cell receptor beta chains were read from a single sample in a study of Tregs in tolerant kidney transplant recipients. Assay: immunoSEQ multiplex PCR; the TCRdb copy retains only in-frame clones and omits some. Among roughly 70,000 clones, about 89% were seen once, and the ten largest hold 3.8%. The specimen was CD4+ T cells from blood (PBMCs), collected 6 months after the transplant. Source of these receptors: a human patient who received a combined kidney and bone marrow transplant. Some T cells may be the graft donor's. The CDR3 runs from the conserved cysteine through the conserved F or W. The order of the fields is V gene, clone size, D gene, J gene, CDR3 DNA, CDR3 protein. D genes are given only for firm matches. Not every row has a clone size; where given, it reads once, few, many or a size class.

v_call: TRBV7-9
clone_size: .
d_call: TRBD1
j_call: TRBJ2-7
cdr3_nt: TGTGCCAGCAGCCGGCCCGGGACAGGGGGAATGAAGCAGTACTTC
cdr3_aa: CASSRPGTGGMKQYF

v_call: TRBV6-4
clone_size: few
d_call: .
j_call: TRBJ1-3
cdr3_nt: TGTGCCAGGAGTGGAAACACCATATATTTT
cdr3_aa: CARSGNTIYF

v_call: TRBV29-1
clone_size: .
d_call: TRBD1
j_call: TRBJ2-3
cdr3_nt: TGCAGCGCCGGCCGACAGGGGCCAGATACGCAGTATTTT
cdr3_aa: CSAGRQGPDTQYF

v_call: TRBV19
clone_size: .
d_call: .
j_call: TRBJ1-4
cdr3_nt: TGTGCCAGTAGTAGAAGACAGTCAACTAATGAAAAACTGTTTTTT
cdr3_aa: CASSRRQSTNEKLFF

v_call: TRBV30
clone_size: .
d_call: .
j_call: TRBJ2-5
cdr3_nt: TGTGCCTGGAGCCGGGCCAGGGGAAGGGAGACCCAGTACTTC
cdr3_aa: CAWSRARGRETQYF

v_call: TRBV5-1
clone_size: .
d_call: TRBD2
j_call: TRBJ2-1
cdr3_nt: TGCGCCAGCAGCTTGGCACTAGCGGGGGGGGATGAGCAGTTCTTC
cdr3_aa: CASSLALAGGDEQFF

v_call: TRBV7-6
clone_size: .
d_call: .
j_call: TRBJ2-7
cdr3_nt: TGTGCCAGCAGCCAAGGCGGCTTACTCTACGAGCAGTACTTC
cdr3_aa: CASSQGGLLYEQYF

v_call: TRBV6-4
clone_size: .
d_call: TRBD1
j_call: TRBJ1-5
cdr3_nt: TGTGCCAGCAGTATCGACAGGGACCAGCCCCAGCATTTT
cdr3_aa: CASSIDRDQPQHF

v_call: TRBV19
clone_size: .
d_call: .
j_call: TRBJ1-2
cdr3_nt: TGTGCCAGTAGTATAGAGGGCAGGGCGCGTGGCTACACCTTC
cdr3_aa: CASSIEGRARGYTF

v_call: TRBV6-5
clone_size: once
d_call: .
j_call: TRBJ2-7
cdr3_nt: TGTGCCAGCAGTTACACAGGGTGGGCCTACGAGCAGTACTTC
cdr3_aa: CASSYTGWAYEQYF

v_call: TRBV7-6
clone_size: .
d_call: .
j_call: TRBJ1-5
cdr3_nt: TGTGCCAGCAGCTTAGATGCGGGTAGGCAGCCCCAGCATTTT
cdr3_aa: CASSLDAGRQPQHF

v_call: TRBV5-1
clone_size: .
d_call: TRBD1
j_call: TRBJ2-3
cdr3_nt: TGCGCCAGCAGCTTGGACAGGGGTGACACAGATACGCAGTATTTT
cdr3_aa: CASSLDRGDTDTQYF

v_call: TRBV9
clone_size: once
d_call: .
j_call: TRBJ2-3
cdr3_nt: TGTGCCAGCAGCGTAGAAGGGACTCACACAGATACGCAGTATTTT
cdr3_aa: CASSVEGTHTDTQYF

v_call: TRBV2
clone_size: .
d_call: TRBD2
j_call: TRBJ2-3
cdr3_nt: TGTGCCAGCTCCGATACTAGCGGGAGGACCGCTAGCACAGATACGCAGTATTTT
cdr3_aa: CASSDTSGRTASTDTQYF

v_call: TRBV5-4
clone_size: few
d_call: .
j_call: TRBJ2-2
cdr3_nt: TGTGCCAGCAGCTTGGATCCGAGCACCGGGGAGCTGTTTTTT
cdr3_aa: CASSLDPSTGELFF

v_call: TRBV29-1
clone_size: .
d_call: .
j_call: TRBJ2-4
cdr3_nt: TGCAGCGTCTCCTCAGGGGAAAACATTCAGTACTTC
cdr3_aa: CSVSSGENIQYF

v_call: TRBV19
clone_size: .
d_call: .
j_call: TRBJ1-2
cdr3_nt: TGTGCCAGTAGTATCGGGGGGGGCGCCTATGGCTACACCTTC
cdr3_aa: CASSIGGGAYGYTF

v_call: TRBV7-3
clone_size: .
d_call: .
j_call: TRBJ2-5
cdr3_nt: TGTGCCAGCAGGCCTTCCACCGGGACTTCCCAAGAGACCCAGTACTTC
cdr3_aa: CASRPSTGTSQETQYF

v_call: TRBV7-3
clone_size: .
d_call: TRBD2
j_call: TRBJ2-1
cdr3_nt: TGTGCCAGCAGCTTAGGGGGTAGCGGGGGCTACAATGAGCAGTTCTTC
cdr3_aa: CASSLGGSGGYNEQFF

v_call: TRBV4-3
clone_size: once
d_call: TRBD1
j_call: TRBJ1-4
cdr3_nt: TGCGCCAGCAGCCAAGCCGTACAGGGGGGTGAAAAACTGTTTTTT
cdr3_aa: CASSQAVQGGEKLFF

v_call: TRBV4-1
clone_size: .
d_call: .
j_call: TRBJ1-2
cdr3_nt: TGCGCCAGCAGCCAAGATGGGAGAAACTATGGCTACACCTTC
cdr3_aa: CASSQDGRNYGYTF

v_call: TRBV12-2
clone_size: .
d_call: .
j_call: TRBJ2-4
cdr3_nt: TGTGCAAGTCGCTCCGATTCTCCGGGAGAATACTTC
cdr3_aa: CASRSDSPGEYF

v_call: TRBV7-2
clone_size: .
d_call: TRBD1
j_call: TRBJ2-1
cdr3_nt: TGTGCCAGCAGCTCGACAGGGTGGGGGCACAATGAGCAGTTCTTC
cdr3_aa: CASSSTGWGHNEQFF

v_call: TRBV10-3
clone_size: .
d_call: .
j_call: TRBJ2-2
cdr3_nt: TGTGCCATCATGGCAGGTTCCGGGGAGCTGTTTTTT
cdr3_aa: CAIMAGSGELFF

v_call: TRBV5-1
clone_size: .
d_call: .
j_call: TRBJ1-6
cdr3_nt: TGCGCCAGCAGCTCCAACTTTGGACAGAAACCAGGGTCACCCCTCCACTTT
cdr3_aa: CASSSNFGQKPGSPLHF

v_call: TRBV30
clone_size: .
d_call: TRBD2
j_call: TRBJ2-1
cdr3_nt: TGTGCCTGGAGCAAAGGGGTCGGCAGCGGGAGACTACTGAGGAATGAGCAGTTCTTC
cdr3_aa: CAWSKGVGSGRLLRNEQFF

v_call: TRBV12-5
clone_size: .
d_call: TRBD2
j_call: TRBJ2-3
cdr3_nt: TGTGCTAGTGGTTTAGGTAGCGGGAGGGCCTCTGGCACAGATACGCAGTATTTT
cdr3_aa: CASGLGSGRASGTDTQYF

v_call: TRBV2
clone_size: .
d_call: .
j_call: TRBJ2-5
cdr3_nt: TGTGCCAGCAGTGAAGCGCTTCAGGGAGAGACCCAGTACTTC
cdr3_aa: CASSEALQGETQYF

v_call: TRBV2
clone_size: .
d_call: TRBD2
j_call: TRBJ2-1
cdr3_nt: TGTGCCAGCAGTCCTAGCGGGGGGACCAACAATGAGCAGTTCTTC
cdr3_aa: CASSPSGGTNNEQFF

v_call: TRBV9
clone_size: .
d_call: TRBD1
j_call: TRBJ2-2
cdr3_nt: TGTGCCAGCAGCGTCACAGGGGCGACCGGGGAGCTGTTTTTT
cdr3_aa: CASSVTGATGELFF

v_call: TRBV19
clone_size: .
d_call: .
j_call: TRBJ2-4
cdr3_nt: TGTGCCAGTAGAGGGCCTAGCCTTCAATCTCTAGCCAAAAACATTCAGTACTTC
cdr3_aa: CASRGPSLQSLAKNIQYF

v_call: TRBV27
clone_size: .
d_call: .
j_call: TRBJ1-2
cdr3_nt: TGTGCCAGCCCTACTTTGTCGGACAGCTCCAACTATGGCTACACCTTC
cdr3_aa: CASPTLSDSSNYGYTF

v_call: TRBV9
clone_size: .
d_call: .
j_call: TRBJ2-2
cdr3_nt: TGTGCCAGCAGCGCCATGTATCCCGGGTACCCCGGGGAGCTGTTTTTT
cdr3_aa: CASSAMYPGYPGELFF

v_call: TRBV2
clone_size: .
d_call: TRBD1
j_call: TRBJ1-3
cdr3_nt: TGTGCCAGCAGTGGTCGACAGGGGGCTCTCTCTGGAAACACCATATATTTT
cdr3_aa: CASSGRQGALSGNTIYF

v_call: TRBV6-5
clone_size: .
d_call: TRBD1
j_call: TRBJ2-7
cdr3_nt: TGTGCCAGCAGTTACGACAGGGGCTACGAGCAGTACTTC
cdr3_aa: CASSYDRGYEQYF

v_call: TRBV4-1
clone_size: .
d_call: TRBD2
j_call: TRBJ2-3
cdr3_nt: TGCGCCAGCAGCCAAGGTGGTGCGGGGGGGGGCACAGATACGCAGTATTTT
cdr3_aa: CASSQGGAGGGTDTQYF

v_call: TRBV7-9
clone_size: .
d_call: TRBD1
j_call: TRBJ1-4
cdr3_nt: TGTGCCAGCAGCTTAGCCGGGACAGGGGGAAGGAAACTGTTTTTT
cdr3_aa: CASSLAGTGGRKLFF

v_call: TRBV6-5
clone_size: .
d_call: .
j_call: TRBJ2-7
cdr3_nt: TGTGCCAGCAGCGGTACAGGGTCCGAGCAGTACTTC
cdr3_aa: CASSGTGSEQYF

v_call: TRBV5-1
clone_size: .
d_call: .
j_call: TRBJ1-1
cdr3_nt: TGCGCCAGCAGCTTGGCCGAGGGAGGCACTGAAGCTTTCTTT
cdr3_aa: CASSLAEGGTEAFF

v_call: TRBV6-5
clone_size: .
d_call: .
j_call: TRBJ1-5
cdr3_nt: TGTGCCAGCAGCTCACAGGGAGTCGGGCAGCCCCAGCATTTT
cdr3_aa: CASSSQGVGQPQHF

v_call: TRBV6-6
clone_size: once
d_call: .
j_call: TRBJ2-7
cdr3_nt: TGTGCCAGCAGTTCAGGCAGGGGATACGAGCAGTACTTC
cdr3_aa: CASSSGRGYEQYF

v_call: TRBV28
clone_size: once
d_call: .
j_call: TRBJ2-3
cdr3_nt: TGTGCCAGCAGTTACCAGTTTCGTGGCAGCACAGATACGCAGTATTTT
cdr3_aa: CASSYQFRGSTDTQYF

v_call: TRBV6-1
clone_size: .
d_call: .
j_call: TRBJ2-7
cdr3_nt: TGTGCCAGCAATCGTGGTGGGCCTTTCTACGAGCAGTACTTC
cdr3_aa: CASNRGGPFYEQYF

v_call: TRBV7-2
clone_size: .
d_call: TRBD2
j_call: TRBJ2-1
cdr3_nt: TGTGCCAGCAGCTCACTAGCGGGAGGGCCCTATGAGCAGTTCTTC
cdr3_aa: CASSSLAGGPYEQFF

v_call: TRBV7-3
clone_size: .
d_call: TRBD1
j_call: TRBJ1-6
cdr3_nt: TGTGCCAGCAGCTGGACAGGGGAGAGGAATTCACCCCTCCACTTT
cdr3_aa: CASSWTGERNSPLHF

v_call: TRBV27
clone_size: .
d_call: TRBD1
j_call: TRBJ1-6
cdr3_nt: TGTGCCAGCAGTTGGACAGGCAATTCACCCCTCCACTTT
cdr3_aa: CASSWTGNSPLHF

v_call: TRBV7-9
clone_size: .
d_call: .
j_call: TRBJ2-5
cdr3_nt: TGTGCCAGCAGCTTTCCAGTTAGAGGAGAGCAGTACTTC
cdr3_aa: CASSFPVRGEQYF

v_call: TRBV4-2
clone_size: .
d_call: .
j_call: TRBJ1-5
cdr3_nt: TGTGCCAGCAGTAACCGGGAGCGCAATCAGCCCCAGCATTTT
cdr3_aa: CASSNRERNQPQHF

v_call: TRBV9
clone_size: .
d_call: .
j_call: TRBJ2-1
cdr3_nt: TGTGCCAGCAGCGTGGCAGCGGCCCCCTACAATGAGCAGTTCTTC
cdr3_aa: CASSVAAAPYNEQFF

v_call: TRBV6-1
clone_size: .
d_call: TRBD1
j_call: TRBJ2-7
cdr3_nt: TGTGCCAGCAGTCCCGACAGGGGGCGCTCCTACGAGCAGTACTTC
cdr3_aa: CASSPDRGRSYEQYF

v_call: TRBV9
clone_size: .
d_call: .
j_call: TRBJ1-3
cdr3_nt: TGTGCCAGCAGCGTAAGCCTAACCTCTGGAAACACCATATATTTT
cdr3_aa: CASSVSLTSGNTIYF

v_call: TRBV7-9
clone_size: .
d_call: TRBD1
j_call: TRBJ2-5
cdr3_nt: TGTGCCAGCAGCACCAAAAGAGAAAGGGGGCTGGAGACCCAGTACTTC
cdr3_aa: CASSTKRERGLETQYF

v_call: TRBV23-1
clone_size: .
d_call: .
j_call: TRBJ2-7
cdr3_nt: TGCGCCAGCAGTCAACTTGCCTCTTTCAGCTCCTACGAGCAGTACTTC
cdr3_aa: CASSQLASFSSYEQYF

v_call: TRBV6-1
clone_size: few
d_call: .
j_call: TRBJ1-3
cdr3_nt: TGTGCCAGCAGTCGGGGGGATGGAAACACCATATATTTT
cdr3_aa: CASSRGDGNTIYF

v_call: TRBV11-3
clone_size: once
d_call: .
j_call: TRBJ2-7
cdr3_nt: TGTGCCAGCAGCTTAGTCGGGGAATCTACGAAGCAGTACTTC
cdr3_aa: CASSLVGESTKQYF

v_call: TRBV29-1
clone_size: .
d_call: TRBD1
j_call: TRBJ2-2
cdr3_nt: TGCAGCGTTGAGAGACAGGGTGCTACCGGGGAGCTGTTTTTT
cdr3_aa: CSVERQGATGELFF